This passage covers 20 T cell receptor beta chains from one sample sequenced in a study of blood T cell repertoires in COVID-19. Assay used: immunoSEQ multiplex PCR; TCRdb lists only in-frame clones, some missing. There are around 620,000 clones in the sample; 90% occur only once, and 0.2% to 0.3% lies in the top ten. The sequenced sample was peripheral blood. These receptors were taken from a woman aged 18-29 years with acute or convalescent COVID-19.

The V and J genes are TRBV7-2 and TRBJ1-5, with D maybe TRBD1 (6 bases). The CDR3 runs to 14 residues. Between the trimmed V and J ends, which lost 4 bases and 6 bases, there was a span of 13 bases. The germline CDR1 and CDR2 sequences are SGHTA and FQGNSA. The CDR3 DNA is TGTGCCAGCAGCTCAACAGGGTTTTTTCAGCCCCAGCATTTT. The encoded protein is CASSSTGFFQPQHF.

The chain combines TRBV6-5 with TRBJ1-2; D unresolved. V gave up 7 bases and J gave up 1 base, with 13 bases separating them. Germline CDR1 is MNHEY and CDR2 is SVGAGI. This CDR3 is built from 14 residues. Here the CDR3 DNA reads TGTGCCAGCATGAGCAACAGCCTTAACTATGGCTACACCTTC. As protein: CASMSNSLNYGYTF.

J is TRBJ1-1 and V is TRBV29-1; D not certain. Trimming removed 7 bases from V and 6 bases from J, with 15 bases in between. The CDR3 is made up of 12 amino acids. Germline lookup yields CDR1 SQVTM and CDR2 ANQGSEA. CDR3 DNA: TGCAGCGCTAGCAGAAACGAGGCTGAAGCTTTCTTT. It encodes CSASRNEAEAFF.

CDR3 amino acids: CASSPQISHTEQYF. The CDR3 bases are TGTGCCAGCTCTCCCCAAATCTCACATACCGAGCAGTACTTC. The rearrangement links TRBV18 to TRBJ2-7; D remains ambiguous. CDR1 and CDR2 from the germline V gene are KGHSH and LQKENI. The CDR3 loop spans 14 amino acids. Trimming removed 6 bases at V and 6 bases at J, with 18 bases between. The full variable domain, completed using reference TRBV18 and TRBJ2-7, is NAGVMQNPRHLVRRRGQEARLRCSPMKGHSHVYWYRQLPEEGLKFMVYLQKENIIDESGMPKERFSAEFPKEGPSILRIQQVVRGDSAAYFCASSPQISHTEQYFGPGTRLTVT.

This sequence joins TRBV30 and TRBJ1-6; TRBD1 matches at 8 bases. V dropped 2 bases and J dropped 6; count of bases not matched to a gene: 6. This CDR3 comprises 15 residues. Germline-derived CDR1 and CDR2 are GTSNPN and SVGIG (reference sequence). Here the CDR3 reads CAWSSGTGINSPLHF. The CDR3 DNA follows: TGTGCCTGGAGTTCCGGGACAGGAATTAATTCACCCCTCCACTTT.

The chain combines TRBV2 with TRBJ2-1, with D possibly being TRBD2 (6 bases). Germline V gives CDR1 SNHLY, CDR2 FYNNEI. This CDR3 spans 15 amino acids. The ends were cut back, 2 bases at V and 3 bases at J, with 11 bases in the middle. The CDR3 sequence: CASSETPGVYNEQFF. The DNA of the CDR3 is TGTGCCAGCAGTGAAACCCCGGGAGTCTACAATGAGCAGTTCTTC.

J is TRBJ1-5 and V is TRBV7-9; D is possibly TRBD1 (6 bases). Germline CDR1 SEHNR, CDR2 FQNEAQ (reference sequence). The V end was cut by 5 bases, the J end by 2 bases, with 16 bases between. The CDR3 extends over 16 amino acids. As DNA, the CDR3 is TGTGCCAGCAGCCCTGGAGGGGGGGTTGGCAATCAGCCCCAGCATTTT. The encoded protein is CASSPGGGVGNQPQHF. The full variable domain, with the rest looked up from reference TRBV7-9 and TRBJ1-5, is DTGVSQNPRHKITKRGQNVTFRCDPISEHNRLYWYRQTLGQGPEFLTYFQNEAQLEKSRLLSDRFSAERPKGSFSTLEIQRTEQGDSAMYLCASSPGGGVGNQPQHFGDGTRLSIL.

The chain couples TRBV19 to TRBJ1-2, with 11 positions matching TRBD1. This CDR3 spans 15 amino acids. The V segment lost 4 bases and the J segment 6 bases; nucleotides outside the gene matches: 7. CDR1 is LNHDA and CDR2 is SQIVND in the germline V gene (reference sequence). The CDR3 sequence is CASSTPGQGVNGYTF. The CDR3 nucleotides are TGTGCCAGTAGTACTCCGGGACAGGGGGTTAATGGCTACACCTTC.

This clone was seen a single time. The rearrangement links TRBV29-1 to TRBJ2-2, with D tentatively TRBD2 (5 bases). The V and J ends lost 6 bases and 1 base respectively, with 12 bases between them. The CDR3 runs to 14 residues. Germline V CDR1 and CDR2: SQVTM, ANQGSEA. The CDR3 loop reads CSVRGPENTGELFF. CDR3 DNA: TGCAGCGTACGAGGGCCAGAGAACACCGGGGAGCTGTTTTTT.

The chain combines TRBV27 with TRBJ1-1; D remains ambiguous. CDR3 length: 15 residues. CDR1 MNHEY and CDR2 SMNVEV come from the germline V gene (reference sequence). Trimming removed 2 bases at V and 2 bases at J, with 12 bases between. CDR3 amino acids: CASSLEVGFNTEAFF. The CDR3 coding sequence is TGTGCCAGCAGTTTAGAGGTGGGTTTTAACACTGAAGCTTTCTTT.

The J gene is TRBJ1-2, the V gene TRBV7-8; 7 bases agree with TRBD1. The CDR3 runs 15 residues. The trim removed 2 bases at V and 1 base at J, leaving 4 bases unmatched. Germline-derived CDR1 and CDR2 are SGHVS and FQNEAQ. The CDR3 DNA sequence: TGTGCCAGCAGCTTAAGGGACAGCCTTAACTATGGCTACACCTTC. Amino acid sequence: CASSLRDSLNYGYTF.

The V call is TRBV11-2, the J call TRBJ1-3; a weak D match, TRBD1 (5 bases). V was pared by 5 bases and J by 0 bases, with 11 bases between. The V gene's germline CDR1 is SGHAT and CDR2 FQNNGV. The CDR3 extends over 15 amino acids. The CDR3 protein is CASSRGVHSGNTIYF. CDR3 DNA: TGTGCCAGCAGCCGGGGGGTCCACTCTGGAAACACCATATATTTT.

The J gene is TRBJ1-2, the V gene TRBV6-1; D unclear. The CDR3 spans 13 residues. CDR1 is MNHNS and CDR2 is SASEGT in the germline V gene. V was pared by 1 base and J by 3 bases, with 6 bases between. Here the CDR3 reads CASSEGQYYGYTF. The CDR3 DNA reads as TGTGCCAGCAGTGAAGGGCAGTACTATGGCTACACCTTC.

The V call is TRBV6-6, the J call TRBJ2-1, with 12 bases that match TRBD2. Germline CDR1 MNHNY, CDR2 SVGAGI (reference sequence). The CDR3 sequence is 17 residues long. Losses at the gene ends were 5 bases for V and 8 bases for J; bases not matched to a gene: 13. The CDR3 here is CASSRGLAGHSGDEQFF. The CDR3, as DNA: TGTGCCAGCAGTCGCGGACTAGCGGGGCACTCAGGGGATGAGCAGTTCTTC.

This clone was seen a single time. The rearrangement joins TRBV4-3 to TRBJ1-4; 9 bases fit TRBD1. V lost 2 bases to trimming and J lost 6 bases; unmatched junction nucleotides: 4. CDR3 length equals 15 residues. Germline CDR1 LGHNA, CDR2 YSLEER. CDR3 sequence reads: CASSQPGQGDEKLFF. CDR3 DNA sequence: TGCGCCAGCAGCCAACCGGGACAGGGTGATGAAAAACTGTTTTTT.

The chain is built from TRBV11-2 and TRBJ2-5; a possible D gene is TRBD2 (5 bases). There are 15 residues in the CDR3. V dropped 6 bases and J dropped 0 bases, with 14 bases sitting between them. Germline values: CDR1 SGHAT, CDR2 FQNNGV. CDR3 amino acids: CASSSVRGYQETQYF. The CDR3 nucleotides are TGTGCCAGCAGTTCGGTCAGAGGGTACCAAGAGACCCAGTACTTC.

V gene TRBV2 combines with J gene TRBJ1-2; no definite D call. CDR3 length equals 13 residues. Germline-derived CDR1 and CDR2 are SNHLY and FYNNEI. Trimming shortened V by 7 bases and J by 2 bases, and 11 bases separated the two germline ends. The CDR3 DNA sequence: TGTGCCAGCAATTTGAGGGCGAACTATGGCTACACCTTC. It translates to CASNLRANYGYTF.

V gene TRBV9 combines with J gene TRBJ2-5; D unresolved. The germline gives CDR1 SGDLS, CDR2 YYNGEE. Between the trimmed V and J ends, which lost 0 bases and 5 bases, there was a span of 11 bases. The CDR3 sequence is 14 residues long. The CDR3 DNA is TGTGCCAGCAGCGTAGCCGGCTCCGGGGAGACCCAGTACTTC. Residues: CASSVAGSGETQYF.

The chain joins TRBV2 to TRBJ1-6, with D maybe TRBD1 (6 bases). The ends were cut back, 6 bases at V and 9 bases at J, with 15 bases in the middle. Germline CDR1 reads SNHLY; CDR2 reads FYNNEI. The CDR3 sequence is 14 residues long. The CDR3 sequence: CASRIGTKGSPLHF. As DNA, the CDR3 is TGTGCCAGCAGAATCGGGACAAAAGGTTCACCCCTCCACTTT.

V is TRBV6-5 and J is TRBJ2-1, with D possibly matching TRBD2 (5 bases). The CDR3 is made up of 13 amino acids. Per the germline V gene, CDR1 is MNHEY and CDR2 is SVGAGI. V was shortened by 6 bases and J by 4 bases, with 10 bases between the two germline ends. CDR3 in DNA: TGTGCCAGCAGACCCAGGAGGTACAATGAGCAGTTCTTC. Its protein product is CASRPRRYNEQFF.